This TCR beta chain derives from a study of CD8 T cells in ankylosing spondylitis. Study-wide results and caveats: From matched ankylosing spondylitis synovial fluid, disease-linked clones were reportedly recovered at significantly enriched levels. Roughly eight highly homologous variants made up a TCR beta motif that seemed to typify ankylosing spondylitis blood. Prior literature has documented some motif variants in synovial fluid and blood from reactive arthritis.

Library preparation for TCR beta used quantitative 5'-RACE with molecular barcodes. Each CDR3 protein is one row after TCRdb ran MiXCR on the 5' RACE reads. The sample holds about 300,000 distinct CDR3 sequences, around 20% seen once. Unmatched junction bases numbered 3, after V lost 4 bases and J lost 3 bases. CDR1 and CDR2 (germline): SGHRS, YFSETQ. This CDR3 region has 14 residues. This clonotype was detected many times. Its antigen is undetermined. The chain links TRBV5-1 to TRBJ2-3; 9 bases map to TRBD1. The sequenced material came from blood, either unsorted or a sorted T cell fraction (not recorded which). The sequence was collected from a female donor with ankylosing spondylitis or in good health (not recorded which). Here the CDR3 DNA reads TGCGCCAGCAGCCCGGGACAGGGAACAGATACGCAGTATTTT. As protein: CASSPGQGTDTQYF.